This TCR beta chain derives from a study of post-analysis software for immune sequencing data. Study summary: Secondary progressive, relapsing-remitting and progressive-relapsing multiple sclerosis were among the included disease courses.

The sample holds many counts of this clonotype. Its antigen is unknown. Built from TCR beta cDNA, the libraries had unique molecular identifiers in them. TCRdb re-analysed the PCR reads in MiXCR, keeping a single row per CDR3 protein. Of about 190,000 distinct CDR3 sequences in the sample, 25% to 30% were seen once. The germline V gene encodes CDR1 SGHRS and CDR2 YFSETQ. Trimming took 4 bases from V and 0 from J; bases not matched to a gene: 7. The CDR3 contains 17 residues. Findings and caveats of the study: Comparison of patients with controls showed a handful of TRBV segments more frequent in patients, TRBV5-6, TRBV5-1 and TRBV20-1 among them. Patients with multiple sclerosis recorded significantly lower normalized Chao1 diversity than controls, the study found.

The specimen was blood. The source of this sequence is a girl younger than 18 with multiple sclerosis. The chain recombines TRBV5-1 with TRBJ2-3; TRBD1 matches at 11 bases. This chain's CDR3 is CASSLRTGGMSTDTQYF. The CDR3 bases are TGCGCCAGCAGCCTACGGACAGGGGGCATGAGCACAGATACGCAGTATTTT.